This T cell receptor (beta chain) was recorded in a study of blood T cells in healthy people across ages. Germline V gene lookup returns CDR1 LNHNV and CDR2 YYDKDF (reference sequence). The CDR3 runs 16 residues. Trimming at V came to 3 bases and at J to 8 bases, leaving 8 bases not matched to a gene. Primers used in a second PCR of about 6 to 12 cycles were a sample-barcoded 5' primer and a J-beta primer mix. Template switching added a 12-random-nucleotide identifier to every cDNA molecule. TCRdb reanalysed the 5' RACE reads using MiXCR and keeps one entry per CDR3 protein. The table lists some 880,000 distinct CDR3 sequences, around 36% of them singletons. This clonotype has more than one count but fewer than ten. Its matching antigen is unknown. The study, taken as a whole, reports: Correlation between TCR beta diversity and naive T cell percentage was strong. No conclusive comparison of naive versus antigen-experienced cells was possible with unsorted PBMCs.

V usage is TRBV15 and J usage is TRBJ1-4; TRBD1 aligns across 11 bases. This TCR was sampled from a man aged 18 to 30 in good health. The sample was blood. The CDR3 sequence: CATSRRRTGGEEKLFF. Written as DNA, the CDR3 is TGTGCCACCAGCAGGAGACGGACAGGGGGCGAAGAAAAACTGTTTTTT.